Detailed here is one TCR beta chain. What it binds is not known. The source of the sample is a study of T cell repertoires in cytomegalovirus infection. Whole-study context: Selection of CMV epitopes for the study included recently identified HLA-C-restricted and well-studied HLA-B-restricted ones. Public TCR beta signature analysis indicated the presence of both CMV infection and matching HLA type.

Trimming stripped 2 bases from V and 2 bases from J, with 10 bases between. Germline V lookup: CDR1 SGHVS, CDR2 FQNEAQ. The CDR3 covers 15 residues. From the reads, TCRdb called clonotypes with MiXCR, one entry per CDR3 protein. The sample comprises 200,000 to 250,000 distinct CDR3 sequences, roughly 34% of which are singletons, and more than 50% rests with the top ten. General observations from the study: HLA-C-restricted CMV-specific TCR beta clonotypes prevailed in the ex vivo response.

The clonotype comes from a human donor in good health (CMV status not recorded). Some clones in this sample may be carry-over from other donors' samples. This chain joins TRBV7-8 and TRBJ2-1; D is undetermined. This specimen consisted of CD8+ T cells from cultured PBMCs, obtained from culture after CMV antigen stimulation. CDR3 sequence: CASSLSTSAYNEQFF. In DNA form, the CDR3 reads TGTGCCAGCAGCTTAAGTACTTCGGCCTACAATGAGCAGTTCTTC.